Given below is one TCR beta chain in context. Germline V lookup: CDR1 KGHSH, CDR2 LQKENI. Deletions cut 2 bases from V and 6 bases from J, with 8 bases between. CDR3 length equals 13 residues. This record comes from a study of shared clonotypes between healthy human individuals. Study at large: The donor group consisted of two women and three men, aged 18 to 49.

Researchers partitioned CD4+ cells into CD45RA+ naive and CD45RA-negative memory subsets. Libraries were prepared by immunoSEQ multiplex PCR; TCRdb keeps only in-frame clonotypes and omits some of them. The table has some 2.1 million clones, 85% to 95% seen once. Sequenced: naive CD4+ T cells sorted from blood. Stated subset: CD45RA+ positively selected. This chain connects TRBV18 to TRBJ2-1; D remains unclear. The sequence was collected from a young man in good health. CDR3 sequence reads: CASSPRSANEQFF. The CDR3 coding sequence is TGTGCCAGCTCACCAAGGTCTGCCAATGAGCAGTTCTTC.